The sequence of this T cell receptor (beta chain) was determined in a study of blood T cell repertoires in COVID-19. Overall study: Acute and convalescent COVID-19 specimens originated in the United States, Italy and Spain. PBMCs, B-cell-depleted T cells, or T cells were the source of the cDNA or gDNA that made up the material.

Authors' methods: Estimation of nucleated cell counts was performed using reference gene primer amplification. Clones were read by immunoSEQ multiplex PCR, and TCRdb kept only the in-frame ones, dropping some. V and J calls and clone size are copied from that table; D and trimming were computed from the DNA. This sample carries approximately 52,000 clones, 75% to 90% of them seen once, and the ten largest clones take 4% to 6%. This CDR3 is 15 amino acids long. With 5 bases removed from V and 0 bases from J, the gap between germline ends came to 11 bases. The germline gives CDR1 MNHNY, CDR2 SVGAGI (reference sequence).

The sequencing input was peripheral blood. This receptor was taken from a man aged 60-69 years with active COVID-19. The gene calls are TRBV6-6 and TRBJ1-5, with TRBD1 as a possible D gene (5 bases). The CDR3 reads CASSVLGLSNQPQHF. CDR3 nucleotides: TGTGCCAGCAGTGTTCTGGGACTTAGCAATCAGCCCCAGCATTTT.